This T cell receptor beta chain was recovered during a study of blood T cell repertoires in COVID-19. Worth noting for this clone: The sample has other DNA sequences that encode this CDR3 too.

Produced via immunoSEQ multiplex PCR; TCRdb's table is partial and in-frame only. This sample has roughly 240,000 clones, with 85% found just once. The CDR3 has 15 amino acids. V lost 7 bases to trimming and J lost 1 base, with 16 bases between them. CDR1 and CDR2 from the germline V gene are MNHEY and SVGAGI. The rearrangement uses TRBV6-5 and TRBJ1-1; a weak D match, TRBD1 (6 bases). Source material: PBMCs or T cells enriched from blood (not recorded which). This TCR came from a woman aged 45-59 years with acute COVID-19. Here the CDR3 reads CASKTRGFGNTEAFF. CDR3 nucleotides: TGTGCCAGCAAAACAAGGGGGTTCGGGAACACTGAAGCTTTCTTT.